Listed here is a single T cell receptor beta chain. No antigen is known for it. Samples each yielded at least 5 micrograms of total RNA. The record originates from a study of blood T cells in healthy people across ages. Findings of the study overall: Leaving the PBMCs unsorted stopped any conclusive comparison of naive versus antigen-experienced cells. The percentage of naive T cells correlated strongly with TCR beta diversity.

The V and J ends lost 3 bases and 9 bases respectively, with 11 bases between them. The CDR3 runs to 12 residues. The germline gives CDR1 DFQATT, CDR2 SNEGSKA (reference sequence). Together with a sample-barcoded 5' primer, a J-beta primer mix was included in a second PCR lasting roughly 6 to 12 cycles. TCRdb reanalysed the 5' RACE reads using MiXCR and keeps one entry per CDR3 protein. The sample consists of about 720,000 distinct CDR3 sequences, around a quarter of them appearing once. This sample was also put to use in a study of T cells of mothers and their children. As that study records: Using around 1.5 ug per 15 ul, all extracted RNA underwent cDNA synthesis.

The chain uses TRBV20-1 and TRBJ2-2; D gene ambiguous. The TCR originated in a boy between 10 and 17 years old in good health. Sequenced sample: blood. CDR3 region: CSASLGARELFF. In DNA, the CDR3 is TGCAGTGCTAGCTTAGGCGCCAGGGAGCTGTTTTTT.